The 3 T cell receptor beta chains below come from one sample, sequenced in a study of Ad26.COV2.S vaccination and SARS-CoV-2 variants. Stated treatment: roughly 20 received Ad26.COV2.S at low or high dose, single or two shots; 5 received placebo; per-sample allocation not given. Vaccine and placebo recipients were sampled on day 63 after the first injection. Repertoires were generated with immunoSEQ multiplex PCR, while TCRdb's copy carries only in-frame clones and drops some. The sample consists of about 460,000 clones, roughly nine tenths of them appearing once. Sequencing used peripheral blood, obtained in a trial of Ad26.COV2.S vaccine versus placebo. The source is a person aged 18 to 59 who received the Ad26.COV2.S COVID-19 vaccine or a placebo.

The gene calls are TRBV19 and TRBJ1-1; unclear D gene. Trimming pared 2 bases from V and 3 bases from J, leaving 10 bases between. Germline values: CDR1 LNHDA, CDR2 SQIVND (reference sequence). The CDR3 has 14 residues. DNA of the CDR3: TGTGCCAGTAGTATACAGAGGGTAGACACTGAAGCTTTCTTT. Translating it yields CASSIQRVDTEAFF.

The V call is TRBV6-5, the J call TRBJ2-2; D call uncertain. Germline CDR1 MNHEY, CDR2 SVGAGI. The V end lost 8 bases, the J end lost 3 bases, and 7 bases lay between the germline ends. The CDR3 is 12 residues long. Here the CDR3 DNA reads TGTGCCAGCGGCGGCTACACCGGGGAGCTGTTTTTT. Its translation is CASGGYTGELFF.

The chain uses TRBV4-3 and TRBJ2-2; possibly TRBD1 for D (5 bases). Trimming stripped 1 base from V and 9 bases from J, with 12 bases between. This CDR3 region has 14 residues. Germline lookup yields CDR1 LGHNA and CDR2 YSLEER. The CDR3 coding sequence is TGCGCCAGCAGCCAAGGGGGCCTCTCCCGGGAGCTGTTTTTT. Its translation is CASSQGGLSRELFF.